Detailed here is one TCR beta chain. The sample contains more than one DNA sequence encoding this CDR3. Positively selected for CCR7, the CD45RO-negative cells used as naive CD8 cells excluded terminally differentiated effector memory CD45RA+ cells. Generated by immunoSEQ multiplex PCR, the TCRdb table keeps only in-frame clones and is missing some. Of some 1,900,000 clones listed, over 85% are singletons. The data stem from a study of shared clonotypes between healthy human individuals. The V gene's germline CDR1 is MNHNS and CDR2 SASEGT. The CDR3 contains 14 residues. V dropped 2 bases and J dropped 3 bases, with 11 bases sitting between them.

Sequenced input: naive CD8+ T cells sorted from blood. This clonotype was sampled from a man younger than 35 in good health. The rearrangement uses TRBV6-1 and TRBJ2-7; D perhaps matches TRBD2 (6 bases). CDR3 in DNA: TGTGCCAGCAGTGAATTCGGGGGAGGCTACGAGCAGTACTTC. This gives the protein CASSEFGGGYEQYF.